Reported below is one T cell receptor beta chain. The antigen it binds to is not known. Per-nucleotide qualities are absent, and no much larger clonotype sits a single base away. Taken with the paper, the label for treatment or condition translates to: suppressive antiretroviral therapy. Cells were stimulated with anti-CD3/anti-CD28 magnetic beads as a nonspecific positive control representing the CD4+ T cell repertoire. Sorting of responding CD4+ T cells was based on upregulation of both CD40 ligand and CD69. Participants were HIV-1-infected adults who started suppressive ART during chronic infection. For at least 4 years, the participants' plasma HIV-1 RNA had been undetectable, below 50 copies/mL. To be included, a participant needed positive CMV serology and a CD4+ T cell count above 400 cells/uL. Before stimulation, PBMCs were isolated using density centrifugation and depleted of CD8+ T cells. For less than 20 hours, CD8-depleted PBMCs were stimulated with anti-CD28/CD49d costimulation, a CD40-blocking antibody, and enfuvirtide, which was added to prevent new infections. Sorting was done on either a Beckman Coulter MoFlo Legacy or an XDP sorter, and propidium iodide was used to exclude dead cells. Genomic DNA was extracted with the QIAamp DNA Mini Kit for samples above one million cells, otherwise with the Quick-DNA Microprep Kit.

The immunoSEQ hsTCRB assay version 4, run in survey mode, was used to sequence TCRbeta repertoires from genomic DNA. Genomic DNA was diluted to around 9.4 ng/uL, and up to about 1 ug per sample was used for TCRbeta sequencing. The study's processing was this. TCRbeta data analysis was done in ImmunoSeq Analyzer 3.0, and diversity was calculated on productive nucleotide rearrangements. Using the Immunarch R package, lower-bound TCR diversity was estimated with the improved Chao index and clonality was estimated with the Gini coefficient. When different nucleotide rearrangements encoded the same CDR3beta amino acid sequence, each rearrangement was treated as a distinct clonotype. Differential abundance analysis identified TCRbeta sequences significantly enriched in antigen-responding cells relative to anti-CD3/anti-CD28-activated cells. GLIPH2 clustered TCRs by predicted peptide-MHC specificity, both within individual participants and across merged participant data sets. As stored in TCRdb, this immuneACCESS dataset retains in-frame rearrangements with V and J assigned. A fraction of the clones does not appear; measured against another copy, unresolved V genes explain less than half of the discrepancy, and the remainder lacks a known reason. That table supplies the V and J calls and clone size; D and trimming were determined from the DNA. This sample is represented by approximately 45,000 clones; about 88% of them were singletons. 0.4% to 0.5% of the sample rests with the top ten.

These data come from a study of persistence of HIV-infected CD4 T cells (dated by TCRdb to about 2020). In terms of the full investigation: Participants had been on suppressive ART for a median of around 8 years. CMV- and HIV-1 Gag-responding CD4+ T cells were isolated from ART-treated individuals so that antigen-driven clonal expansion of HIV-1-infected cells could be examined. Anti-CD3/anti-CD28 stimulation activated a higher proportion of cells, with a lower memory fraction, than antigen stimulation. TCRbeta sequencing assessed the clonality of all cells in each sorted population, while proviral sequencing assessed the clonality of infected cells. Peripheral blood samples of up to about 200 mL were obtained at multiple time points, with the exception of a couple of participants, for whom leukapheresis was performed at a single time point. In the cross-participant TCR cluster analysis, eight or nine participants were included for CMV and 6 or 7 participants were included for Gag. On the study overall, not on this receptor specifically: TCRbeta richness in CMV- and Gag-responding cells was significantly lower than in anti-CD3/anti-CD28-responding cells; CMV-responding cells had higher oligoclonality than CD3/CD28-stimulated and Gag-responding cells. Because the TCR analyses were done in bulk, restricting them to just the rare CMV-responding cells that actually carried HIV-1 proviruses was not possible. Enrichment of degenerate expanded CDR3beta sequences was found in antigen-responding cells, suggesting convergent selection of CD4+ responses to CMV and Gag. Only a small number of individuals took part in the study, and only a limited range of antigens was tested. A correlation was observed between TCR oligoclonality and proviral oligoclonality within the same sorted populations.

Between the V and J ends, shortened by 5 bases and 2 bases respectively, the junction contains 9 bases. CDR3 length: 13 amino acids, cysteine to phenylalanine. The entry retains the CDR3 DNA only, 39 bases that are in frame from base 1. In the germline V gene, CDR1 corresponds to SGHTA and CDR2 to FQGNSA. The chain is assembled from TRBV7-2 and TRBJ2-5; the D gene lacks a confident call. This TCR was recovered from an adult woman with HIV who was CMV-seropositive. Sequenced material: CD4+ T cells sorted from PBMCs after roughly 18-hour stimulation, taken from a patient who received antiretroviral therapy. This specimen's cell subset or site label, per the study, means: CD40L+CD69+ CD4 T cells responding to anti-CD3/anti-CD28 beads, representing the overall repertoire. CDR3 region: CASSRPGQETQYF. The DNA is TGTGCCAGCAGCCGCCCCGGACAAGAGACCCAGTACTTC.